Below, 5 T cell receptor beta chains from the same sample are listed, as sequenced in a study of T cells in Graves' hyperthyroidism and ophthalmopathy (dated by TCRdb to between 2018 and 2021). The receptor library was made with multiplex PCR. This sample was sequenced with an Illumina HiSeq 2000. TCR beta CDR3 regions were amplified from RNA transcripts. The TCR CDR3 was subjected to a first round of RT-PCR using the HTBI primer set and the Qiagen OneStep RT-PCR kit. TCRdb trimmed public reads at Q25 via fastp, called clones via MiXCR and kept in-frame beta chains. Merged by CDR3 protein, the rows form single entries marked with the most common genes and DNA. The sample table lists about 660,000 distinct CDR3 sequences, approximately 42% of them with a count of one. The leading ten clones occupy under 8% of the sample. The sample taken for sequencing was peripheral blood or thyroid tissue (not recorded which). These receptors were collected from an adult man with Graves' disease, either hyperthyroidism or ophthalmopathy (not recorded which).

A few counts support this clonotype. This rearrangement joins TRBV20-1 to TRBJ2-5, with a weak D call TRBD1 (6 bases). There are 14 residues in the CDR3. Between the trimmed V and J ends, which lost 1 base and 2 bases, there was a span of 11 bases. Germline values: CDR1 DFQATT, CDR2 SNEGSKA (reference sequence). CDR3 protein: CSARVWGLQETQYF. The CDR3 DNA reads as TGCAGTGCTAGAGTTTGGGGGCTTCAAGAGACCCAGTACTTC.

This clonotype has only a few counts. The rearrangement joins TRBV6-1 to TRBJ1-2; possibly TRBD1 for D (6 bases). Germline V gene lookup returns CDR1 MNHNS and CDR2 SASEGT. The V end lost 7 bases, the J end lost 6 bases, and 9 bases lay between the germline ends. The CDR3 covers 11 residues. Written as DNA, the CDR3 is TGTGCCAGCACGTCAGGGGATGGCTACACCTTC. Translated, it gives CASTSGDGYTF.

The V and J genes are TRBV29-1 and TRBJ2-7; 11 bases match TRBD1. CDR3 length equals 11 residues. CDR1 is SQVTM, CDR2 ANQGSEA, per germline. The ends lost 6 bases at V and 7 bases at J; junction bases unmatched: 2. The chain's CDR3 is CSVGTGGEQYF. In nucleotides, the CDR3 is TGCAGCGTGGGGACAGGGGGGGAGCAGTACTTC.

This clonotype was recorded a few times. The gene calls are TRBV2 and TRBJ2-7, with 7 bases matching TRBD2. The J segment lost 7 bases and the V segment lost 6 bases, leaving 3 bases of the junction unmatched. Germline lookup yields CDR1 SNHLY and CDR2 FYNNEI. This CDR3 is 11 amino acids long. The DNA for the CDR3 is TGTGCCAGCAGCCAAGCGGGGGAGCAGTACTTC. This gives the protein CASSQAGEQYF.

V is TRBV7-2 and J is TRBJ1-1; no reliable D call. Trimming stripped 3 bases from V and 1 base from J, with 9 bases between. The CDR3 is 14 residues long. CDR1 and CDR2 (germline): SGHTA, FQGNSA. The CDR3 here is CASSLWTRNTEAFF. CDR3 nucleotides: TGTGCCAGCAGCTTGTGGACCCGGAACACTGAAGCTTTCTTT. Full variable domain (remainder filled in from reference TRBV7-2 and TRBJ1-1): GAGVSQSPSNKVTEKGKDVELRCDPISGHTALYWYRQSLGQGLEFLIYFQGNSAPDKSGLPSDRFSAERTGGSVSTLTIQRTQQEDSAVYLCASSLWTRNTEAFFGQGTRLTVV.